These 28 T cell receptor beta chains came from one sample sequenced in a study of T cells in Graves' hyperthyroidism and ophthalmopathy. TCR beta CDR3 sequences were amplified from RNA transcripts. HTBI primers were the set used in a first-round RT-PCR of the TCR CDR3. TCRdb called the multiplex PCR reads again in MiXCR, with one record for every CDR3 protein. The top ten clones hold around 17% of a sample with about 480,000 distinct CDR3 sequences, approximately 15% of them seen once. Sequencing input: blood. These receptors all stem from a woman aged 18-29 years with Graves' hyperthyroidism.

Ten or more counts support this clonotype. V usage is TRBV28 and J usage is TRBJ2-2; D not resolved. The CDR3 covers 13 residues. V was clipped by 6 bases and J by 2 bases, with 7 bases between them. Germline V gene sequence: CDR1 MDHEN, CDR2 SYDVKM. As DNA, the CDR3 is TGTGCCAGCAGGGGTCCTAACACCGGGGAGCTGTTTTTT. The encoded protein is CASRGPNTGELFF.

CDR3 in amino acids: CASSLGTLGPYEQYF. CDR3 in DNA: TGTGCCAGCTCGCTCGGGACCCTTGGGCCCTACGAGCAGTACTTC. The J gene is TRBJ2-7, the V gene TRBV18; D possibly uses TRBD1 or TRBD2 (5 bases each). The V gene lost 6 bases and the J gene lost 2 bases, with 17 bases spanning the gap. Germline CDR1 is KGHSH and CDR2 is LQKENI. This CDR3 contains 15 residues.

In this sample, this clonotype turned up a few times. The chain couples TRBV30 to TRBJ2-7; 9 nucleotides match TRBD1. V gave up 2 bases and J gave up 1 base; unmatched junction bases: 3. The germline CDR1 and CDR2 sequences are GTSNPN and SVGIG (reference sequence). This CDR3 is built from 14 residues. CDR3 nucleotides: TGTGCCTGGAGTATAGGACAGGGGTCCTACGAGCAGTACTTC. Encoded protein: CAWSIGQGSYEQYF.

This clonotype was seen a few times. The chain couples TRBV4-2 to TRBJ2-5, with 14 bases matching TRBD2. With V trimmed by 6 bases and J by 5 bases, 8 bases remained unmatched. The CDR3 sequence is 16 residues long. Germline V lookup: CDR1 LGHNA, CDR2 YNFKEQ. The CDR3 DNA is TGTGCCAGCAGGGGACTAGCGGGAGTAACAGGGGAGACCCAGTACTTC. Amino acids: CASRGLAGVTGETQYF.

This clonotype was counted between two and nine times. The chain joins TRBV30 to TRBJ2-1; no clear D gene. Germline V CDR1 and CDR2: GTSNPN, SVGIG (reference sequence). The CDR3 has 14 amino acids. Trimming took 0 bases from V and 10 from J, leaving 16 bases between them. The CDR3 DNA reads TGTGCCTGGAGTGTAGACCCCGGAGTCCAGGAGCAGTTCTTC. Protein: CAWSVDPGVQEQFF. The variable domain in full, with the rest retrieved from reference TRBV30 and TRBJ2-1, is SQTIHQWPATLVQPVGSPLSLECTVEGTSNPNLYWYRQAAGRGLQLLFYSVGIGQISSEVPQNLSASRPQDRQFILSSKKLLLSDSGFYLCAWSVDPGVQEQFFGPGTRLTVL.

This clonotype was counted a few times. This sequence joins TRBV6-1 and TRBJ2-2; 9 bases match TRBD2. Looked up from germline, CDR1 is MNHNS and CDR2 is SASEGT. Trimming took 6 bases from V and 5 from J; bases not matched to a gene: 13. The CDR3 totals 17 residues. CDR3 sequence: CASSPQAGGGVTGELFF. CDR3 DNA: TGTGCCAGCAGCCCCCAAGCGGGGGGAGGAGTAACCGGGGAGCTGTTTTTT.

Details on this clonotype: Being one base from a much bigger clone, this may be a read error. The chain recombines TRBV5-1 with TRBJ2-1; 11 positions match TRBD2. The CDR3 consists of 16 residues. Germline V gene data show CDR1 as SGHRS and CDR2 as YFSETQ. CDR3 sequence: CASSPPTSGTTNEHFF. The CDR3 nucleotides are TGCGCCAGCAGCCCACCGACTAGCGGGACGACCAATGAGCACTTCTTC.

This chain uses TRBV3-1 with TRBJ2-1, with D maybe TRBD1 (5 bases). The CDR3 is made up of 15 amino acids. Trimming took 4 bases from V and 5 from J, leaving 15 bases between them. Germline values: CDR1 LGHDT, CDR2 YNNKEL (reference sequence). For the CDR3, the DNA is TGTGCCAGCAGCCTTACAGGAGCGCGAAACAATGAGCAGTTCTTC. Translated, it gives CASSLTGARNNEQFF.

The chain combines TRBV7-2 with TRBJ1-5; D is ambiguous. The CDR3 length is 16 residues. The V end was cut by 5 bases, the J end by 2 bases, with 16 bases between. Germline V gene data show CDR1 as SGHTA and CDR2 as FQGNSA. As DNA, the CDR3 is TGTGCCAGCAGCCTGAGCGGGTCGGTGGGCAATCAGCCCCAGCATTTT. Its protein product is CASSLSGSVGNQPQHF. The full variable domain, completed using reference TRBV7-2 and TRBJ1-5, is GAGVSQSPSNKVTEKGKDVELRCDPISGHTALYWYRQSLGQGLEFLIYFQGNSAPDKSGLPSDRFSAERTGGSVSTLTIQRTQQEDSAVYLCASSLSGSVGNQPQHFGDGTRLSIL.

This clonotype was picked up many times. The chain joins TRBV29-1 to TRBJ2-5, with TRBD1 identical over 7 bases. V was pared by 5 bases and J by 2 bases, with 5 bases of the junction left unmatched. Germline loops: CDR1 SQVTM, CDR2 ANQGSEA. The length of the CDR3 is 13 residues. The CDR3 reads CSVYRTGQETQYF. CDR3 DNA sequence: TGCAGCGTTTACCGGACAGGACAAGAGACCCAGTACTTC. The full variable domain, with the rest looked up from reference TRBV29-1 and TRBJ2-5, is SAVISQKPSRDICQRGTSLTIQCQVDSQVTMMFWYRQQPGQSLTLIATANQGSEATYESGFVIDKFPISRPNLTFSTLTVSNMSPEDSSIYLCSVYRTGQETQYFGPGTRLLVL.

This clonotype was seen a few times. Relative to the germline gene, one junction end is altered; a read error may explain this. The rearrangement joins TRBV11-2 to TRBJ2-1; 7 nucleotides agree with TRBD1. Germline V lookup: CDR1 SGHAT, CDR2 FQNNGV. The CDR3 has 15 residues. CDR3 DNA sequence: TGTGCCAGCAGCCTGCGGACAGGCGGCTACAATGAGCGGTTCTTC. This sequence encodes CASSLRTGGYNERFF.

This clonotype has at least ten counts. The rearrangement links TRBV27 to TRBJ2-5, with D perhaps matching TRBD2 (6 bases). The ends were cut back, 2 bases at V and 5 bases at J, with 18 bases in the middle. The germline CDR1 and CDR2 sequences are MNHEY and SMNVEV (reference sequence). The CDR3 is 16 residues long. This chain's CDR3 is CASSLRVGGTSETQYF. For the CDR3, the DNA is TGTGCCAGCAGTTTACGCGTAGGAGGGACGTCGGAGACCCAGTACTTC.

This clonotype was recorded at least ten times. J is TRBJ2-3 and V is TRBV12-5, with D unclear. The V gene lost 3 bases and the J gene lost 3 bases, with 16 bases spanning the gap. This CDR3 is 16 amino acids long. In germline, CDR1 is LGHNT, CDR2 FRNRAP. CDR3 DNA sequence: TGTGCTAGTGGTTTTCCCGACCCTACCAGAACAGATACGCAGTATTTT. The encoded protein is CASGFPDPTRTDTQYF.

The V and J genes are TRBV2 and TRBJ2-3; TRBD2 matches at 7 bases. The CDR3 loop spans 12 amino acids. The germline V gene encodes CDR1 SNHLY and CDR2 FYNNEI. With 7 bases clipped from V and 8 bases from J, the junction kept 6 bases outside the gene matches. The CDR3 sequence is CASTLALITQYF. The CDR3, as DNA: TGTGCCAGCACACTAGCGCTGATTACGCAGTATTTT.

The rearrangement uses TRBV27 and TRBJ2-5, with 11 positions matching TRBD2. The CDR3 runs 17 residues. With 6 bases clipped from V and 1 base from J, the junction kept 10 bases outside the gene matches. The germline gives CDR1 MNHEY, CDR2 SMNVEV (reference sequence). The CDR3, as DNA: TGTGCCAGCAGAGGGACTAGCGGCTGGTGGGGCCAAGAGACCCAGTACTTC. This sequence encodes CASRGTSGWWGQETQYF.

This clonotype was seen many times. This chain uses TRBV7-8 with TRBJ1-5, with D hard to call. Per the germline V gene, CDR1 is SGHVS and CDR2 is FQNEAQ. This CDR3 spans 15 amino acids. V was clipped by 5 bases and J by 5 bases, with 16 bases between them. The CDR3 sequence is CASSRGRDPHQPQHF. DNA for the CDR3: TGTGCCAGCAGCCGCGGACGGGATCCCCATCAGCCCCAGCATTTT.

This rearrangement joins TRBV7-2 to TRBJ2-1; D perhaps matches TRBD2 (6 bases). CDR3 size: 14 residues. The germline V gene encodes CDR1 SGHTA and CDR2 FQGNSA. V was cut by 8 bases and J by 5 bases, with 16 bases left in between. This chain's CDR3 is CASAPRRGDNEQFF. The DNA for the CDR3 is TGTGCCAGCGCCCCTCGGCGCGGGGACAATGAGCAGTTCTTC.

This clonotype was picked up many times. The rearrangement joins TRBV2 to TRBJ1-2; the D gene is possibly TRBD1 (6 bases). CDR1 and CDR2 from the germline V gene are SNHLY and FYNNEI. Trimming shortened V by 5 bases and J by 5 bases, and 12 bases separated the two germline ends. This CDR3 spans 13 amino acids. The CDR3 DNA reads TGTGCCAGCAGTACCGGGACACATTATGGCTACACCTTC. It translates to CASSTGTHYGYTF.

This clonotype occurred many times. The chain carries TRBV5-1 and TRBJ2-4; D is perhaps TRBD1 or TRBD2 (6 bases each). V lost 0 bases and J lost 7, with 14 bases in between. The CDR3 runs 15 residues. The V gene's germline CDR1 is SGHRS and CDR2 YFSETQ. The CDR3 DNA is TGCGCCAGCAGCTTGGATTGGGGGCGGGATAACATTCAGTACTTC. It codes for CASSLDWGRDNIQYF. The whole variable domain, filled in from reference TRBV5-1 and TRBJ2-4, reads KAGVTQTPRYLIKTRGQQVTLSCSPISGHRSVSWYQQTPGQGLQFLFEYFSETQRNKGNFPGRFSGRQFSNSRSEMNVSTLELGDSALYLCASSLDWGRDNIQYFGAGTRLSVL.

This clonotype has a count of ten or more. The chain is built from TRBV10-3 and TRBJ2-3; TRBD2 agrees at 8 bases. The junction had 5 bases not matched to a gene; V was cut back by 5 bases and J by 1 base. Germline V gene sequence: CDR1 ENHRY, CDR2 SYGVKD. This CDR3 region has 15 residues. The DNA for the CDR3 is TGTGCCATCAGTCCAACTAGCGGCGGCACAGATACGCAGTATTTT. It encodes CAISPTSGGTDTQYF.

This clonotype was seen repeatedly, ten times or more. The chain is built from TRBV11-2 and TRBJ1-1, with a tentative D call TRBD1 (5 bases). The CDR3 loop spans 13 amino acids. Germline V gives CDR1 SGHAT, CDR2 FQNNGV. V was cut by 5 bases and J by 1 base, with 8 bases left in between. CDR3 DNA sequence: TGTGCCAGCAGCCCCGGACAGAACACTGAAGCTTTCTTT. Protein product: CASSPGQNTEAFF.

This clonotype has only a few counts. Germline is not matched at one junction end, which may reflect a read error. This CDR3 reads CSAREEKSDINF. In DNA form, the CDR3 reads TGCAGTGCTAGAGAAGAAAAGTCGGACATTAACTTT. V and J are TRBV20-1 and TRBJ1-6; the D gene is possibly TRBD1 (5 bases). In germline, CDR1 is DFQATT, CDR2 SNEGSKA (reference sequence). This CDR3 comprises 12 residues.

This clonotype has a count of ten or more. The chain links TRBV12-3 or TRBV12-4 to TRBJ1-1; the D is unclear. The CDR3 loop spans 11 amino acids. V shed 6 bases and J shed 9 bases, with 11 bases lying between them. The CDR3 region is CASSPHSQAFF. The CDR3 DNA follows: TGTGCCAGCAGCCCCCACTCCCAAGCTTTCTTT.

In this sample, this clonotype turned up many times. V gene TRBV30 combines with J gene TRBJ2-5; TRBD2 matches at 13 bases. Germline assignment: CDR1 GTSNPN and CDR2 SVGIG (reference sequence). The J segment lost 4 bases and the V segment lost 5 bases, leaving 10 bases of the junction unmatched. This CDR3 comprises 16 residues. CDR3 protein: CAWDLGLAGVAETQYF. For the CDR3, the DNA is TGTGCCTGGGATCTAGGACTAGCGGGAGTAGCAGAGACCCAGTACTTC.

V gene TRBV4-1 combines with J gene TRBJ1-5; TRBD1 matches at 8 bases. The germline V gene has CDR1 MGHRA and CDR2 YSYEKL. The J segment lost 1 base and the V segment lost 3 bases, leaving 8 bases of the junction unmatched. The CDR3 contains 17 residues. The CDR3 loop reads CASSHGTGKRSNQPQHF. As DNA, the CDR3 is TGCGCCAGCAGCCACGGGACAGGCAAGAGGAGCAATCAGCCCCAGCATTTT.

In its sample, this clonotype was seen many times. The J gene is TRBJ2-2, the V gene TRBV5-1; a possible D gene is TRBD2 (5 bases). This CDR3 has 14 amino acids. The germline gives CDR1 SGHRS, CDR2 YFSETQ. Trimming took 2 bases from V and 6 from J, leaving 11 bases between them. DNA for the CDR3: TGCGCCAGCAGCTTTGCTAGCCAGGCCGGGGAGCTGTTTTTT. This codes for CASSFASQAGELFF.

The sample holds many counts of this clonotype. The V gene is TRBV6-1, the J gene TRBJ1-4, with a weak D call TRBD1 (5 bases). CDR3 length equals 15 residues. Germline-derived CDR1 and CDR2 are MNHNS and SASEGT. Trimming cost V 3 bases and J 8 bases, with 16 bases left between them. The DNA for the CDR3 is TGTGCCAGCAGTGAGGCCCAGGGAGGCGAGGAAAAACTGTTTTTT. Translated: CASSEAQGGEEKLFF.

This clonotype was counted once. The V call is TRBV12-3 or TRBV12-4, the J call TRBJ2-5; TRBD2 matches at 14 bases. The CDR3 loop spans 13 amino acids. J was trimmed by 4 bases and V by 9 bases; bases with no gene match: 1. This chain's CDR3 is CASGTSGRETQYF. Here the CDR3 DNA reads TGTGCCAGTGGGACTAGCGGGAGAGAGACCCAGTACTTC.